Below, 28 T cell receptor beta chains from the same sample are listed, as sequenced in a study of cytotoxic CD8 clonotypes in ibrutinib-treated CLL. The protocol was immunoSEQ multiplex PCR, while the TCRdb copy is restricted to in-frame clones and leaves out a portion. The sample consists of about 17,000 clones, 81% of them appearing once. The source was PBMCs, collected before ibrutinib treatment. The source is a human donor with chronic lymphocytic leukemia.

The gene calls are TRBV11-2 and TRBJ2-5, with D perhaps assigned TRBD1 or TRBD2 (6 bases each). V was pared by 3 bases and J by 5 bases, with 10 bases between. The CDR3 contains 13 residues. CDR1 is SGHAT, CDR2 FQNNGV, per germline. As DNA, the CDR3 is TGTGCCAGCAGCTTGGGGGGCTACGAGACCCAGTACTTC. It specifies CASSLGGYETQYF. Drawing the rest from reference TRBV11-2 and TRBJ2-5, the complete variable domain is EAGVAQSPRYKIIEKRQSVAFWCNPISGHATLYWYQQILGQGPKLLIQFQNNGVVDDSQLPKDRFSAERLKGVDSTLKIQPAKLEDSAVYLCASSLGGYETQYFGPGTRLLVL.

The CDR3 is CASSQARPGLADEAKNIQYF. In nucleotides, the CDR3 is TGTGCCAGCAGCCAAGCCCGGCCGGGGCTAGCGGACGAAGCCAAAAACATTCAGTACTTC. The chain carries TRBV14 and TRBJ2-4; 7 bases are shared with TRBD2. J was trimmed by 0 bases and V by 1 base; bases with no gene match: 15. Looked up from germline, CDR1 is SGHDN and CDR2 is FVKESK. This CDR3 has 20 amino acids.

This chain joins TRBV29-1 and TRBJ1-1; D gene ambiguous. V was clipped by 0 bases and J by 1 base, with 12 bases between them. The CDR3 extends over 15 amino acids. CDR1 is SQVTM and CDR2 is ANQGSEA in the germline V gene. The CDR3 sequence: CSVEDRVKQNTEAFF. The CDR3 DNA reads TGCAGCGTTGAAGATCGAGTCAAACAGAACACTGAAGCTTTCTTT.

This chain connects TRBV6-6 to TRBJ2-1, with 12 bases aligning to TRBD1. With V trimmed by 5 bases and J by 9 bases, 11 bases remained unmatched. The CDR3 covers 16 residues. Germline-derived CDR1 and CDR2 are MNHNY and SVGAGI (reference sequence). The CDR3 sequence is CASSPQDGTGGLEQFF. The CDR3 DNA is TGTGCCAGCAGTCCTCAGGACGGGACAGGGGGCCTTGAGCAGTTCTTC.

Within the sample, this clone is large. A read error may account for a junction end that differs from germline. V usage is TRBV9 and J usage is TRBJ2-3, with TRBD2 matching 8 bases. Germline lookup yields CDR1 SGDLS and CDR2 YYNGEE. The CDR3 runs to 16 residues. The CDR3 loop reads CASSLRSGSVTNTQYF. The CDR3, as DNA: TGTGCCAGCAGCTTACGGAGCGGGAGTGTCACAAATACGCAGTATTTT.

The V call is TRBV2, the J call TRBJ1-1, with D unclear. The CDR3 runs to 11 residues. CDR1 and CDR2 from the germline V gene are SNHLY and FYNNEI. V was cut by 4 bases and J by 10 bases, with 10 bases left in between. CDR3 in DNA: TGTGCCAGCAGTGGGGAATTATTAGCTTTCTTT. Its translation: CASSGELLAFF.

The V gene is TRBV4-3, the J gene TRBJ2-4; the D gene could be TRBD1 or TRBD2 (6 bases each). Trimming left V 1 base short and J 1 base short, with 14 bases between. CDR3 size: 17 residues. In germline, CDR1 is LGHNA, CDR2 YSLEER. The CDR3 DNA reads TGCGCCAGCAGCCAAGTTCGGGGGCTTTGGGCCAAAAACATTCAGTACTTC. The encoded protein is CASSQVRGLWAKNIQYF.

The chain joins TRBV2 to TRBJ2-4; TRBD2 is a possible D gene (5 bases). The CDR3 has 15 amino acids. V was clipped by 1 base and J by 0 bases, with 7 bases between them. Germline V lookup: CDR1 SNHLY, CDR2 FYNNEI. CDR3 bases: TGTGCCAGCAGTGAAGATCGGGGAGCCAAAAACATTCAGTACTTC. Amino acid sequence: CASSEDRGAKNIQYF.

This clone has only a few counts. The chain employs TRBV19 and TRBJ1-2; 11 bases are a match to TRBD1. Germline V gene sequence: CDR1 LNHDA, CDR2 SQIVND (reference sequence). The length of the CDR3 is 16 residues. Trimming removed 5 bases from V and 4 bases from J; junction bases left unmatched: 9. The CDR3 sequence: CASSPPGQGGLYGYTF. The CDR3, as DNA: TGTGCCAGTAGTCCTCCGGGACAGGGGGGTCTCTATGGCTACACCTTC. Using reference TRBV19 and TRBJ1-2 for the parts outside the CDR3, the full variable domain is DGGITQSPKYLFRKEGQNVTLSCEQNLNHDAMYWYRQDPGQGLRLIYYSQIVNDFQKGDIAEGYSVSREKKESFPLTVTSAQKNPTAFYLCASSPPGQGGLYGYTFGSGTRLTVV.

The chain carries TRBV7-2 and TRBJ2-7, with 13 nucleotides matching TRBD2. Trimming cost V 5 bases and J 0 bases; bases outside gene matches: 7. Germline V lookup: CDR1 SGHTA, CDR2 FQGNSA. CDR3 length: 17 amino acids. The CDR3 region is CASSETSGGFSSYEQYF. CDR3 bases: TGTGCCAGCAGCGAGACTAGCGGGGGGTTCAGCTCCTACGAGCAGTACTTC.

This CDR3 is CASSAQGAGVEQYF. In nucleotides, the CDR3 is TGTGCCAGCAGCGCACAGGGGGCGGGGGTCGAGCAGTACTTC. The gene calls are TRBV7-2 and TRBJ2-7; 9 nucleotides line up with TRBD1. Germline loops: CDR1 SGHTA, CDR2 FQGNSA. V dropped 5 bases and J dropped 6; count of bases not matched to a gene: 8. This CDR3 is built from 14 residues.

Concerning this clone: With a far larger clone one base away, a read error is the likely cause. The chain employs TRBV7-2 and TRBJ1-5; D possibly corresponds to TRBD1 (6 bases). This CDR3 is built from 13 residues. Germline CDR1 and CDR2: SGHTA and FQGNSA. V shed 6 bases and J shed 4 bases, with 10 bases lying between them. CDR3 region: CASSPQGNQPQHF. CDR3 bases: TGTGCCAGCAGTCCACAGGGAAATCAGCCCCAGCATTTT.

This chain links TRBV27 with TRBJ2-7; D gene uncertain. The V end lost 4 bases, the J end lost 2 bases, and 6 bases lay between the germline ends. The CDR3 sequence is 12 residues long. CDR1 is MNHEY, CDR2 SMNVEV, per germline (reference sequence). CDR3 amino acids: CASSSVPYEQYF. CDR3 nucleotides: TGTGCCAGCAGTTCCGTCCCCTACGAGCAGTACTTC.

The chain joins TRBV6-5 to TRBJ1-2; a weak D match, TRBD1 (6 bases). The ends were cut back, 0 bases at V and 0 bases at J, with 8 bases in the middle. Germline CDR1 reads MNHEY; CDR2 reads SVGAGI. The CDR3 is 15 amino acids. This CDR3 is CASSYSGQPNYGYTF. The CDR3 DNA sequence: TGTGCCAGCAGTTACTCCGGACAGCCTAACTATGGCTACACCTTC.

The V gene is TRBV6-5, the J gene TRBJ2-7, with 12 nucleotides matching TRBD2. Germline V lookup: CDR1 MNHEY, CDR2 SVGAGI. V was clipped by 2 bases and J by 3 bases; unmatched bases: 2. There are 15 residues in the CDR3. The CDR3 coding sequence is TGTGCCAGCAGTTACGGACTAGCGGGGAACTACGAGCAGTACTTC. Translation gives CASSYGLAGNYEQYF.

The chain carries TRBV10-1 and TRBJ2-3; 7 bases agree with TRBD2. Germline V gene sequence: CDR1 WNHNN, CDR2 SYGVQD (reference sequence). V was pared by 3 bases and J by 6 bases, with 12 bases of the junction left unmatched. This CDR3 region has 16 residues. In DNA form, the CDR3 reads TGCGCCAGCAGTGAACAAGCGGGGCTCGGGGTGGATACGCAGTATTTT. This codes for CASSEQAGLGVDTQYF.

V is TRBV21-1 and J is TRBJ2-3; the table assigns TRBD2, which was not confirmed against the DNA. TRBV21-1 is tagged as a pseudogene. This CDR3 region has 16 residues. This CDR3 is CASSGLAASSTDTQYF. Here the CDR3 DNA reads TGTGCCAGCAGCGGACTAGCGGCATCAAGCACAGATACGCAGTATTTT.

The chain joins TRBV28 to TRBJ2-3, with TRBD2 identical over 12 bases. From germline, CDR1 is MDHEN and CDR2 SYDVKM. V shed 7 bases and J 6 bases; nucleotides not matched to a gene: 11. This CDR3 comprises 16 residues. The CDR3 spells CASTTGLAGTFDTQYF. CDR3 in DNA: TGTGCCAGCACCACAGGACTAGCGGGAACCTTCGATACGCAGTATTTT.

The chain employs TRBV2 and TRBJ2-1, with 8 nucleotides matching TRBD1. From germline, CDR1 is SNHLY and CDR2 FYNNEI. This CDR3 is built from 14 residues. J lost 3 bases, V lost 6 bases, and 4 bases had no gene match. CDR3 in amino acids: CASRNRGYYNEQFF. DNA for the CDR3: TGTGCCAGCAGGAACAGGGGGTACTACAATGAGCAGTTCTTC.

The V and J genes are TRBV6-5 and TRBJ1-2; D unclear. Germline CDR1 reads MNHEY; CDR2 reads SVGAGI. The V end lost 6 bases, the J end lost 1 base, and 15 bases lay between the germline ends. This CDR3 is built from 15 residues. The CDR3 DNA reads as TGTGCCAGCAGCCCCGCCGGGAACTTTAACTATGGCTACACCTTC. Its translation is CASSPAGNFNYGYTF.

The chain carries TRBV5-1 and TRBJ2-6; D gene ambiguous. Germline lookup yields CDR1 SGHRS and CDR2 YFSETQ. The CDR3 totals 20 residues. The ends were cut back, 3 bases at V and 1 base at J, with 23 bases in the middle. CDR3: CASSYPQSVDTSSGANVLTF. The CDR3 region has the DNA TGCGCCAGCAGCTACCCCCAATCCGTTGACACGTCTTCTGGGGCCAACGTCCTGACTTTC.

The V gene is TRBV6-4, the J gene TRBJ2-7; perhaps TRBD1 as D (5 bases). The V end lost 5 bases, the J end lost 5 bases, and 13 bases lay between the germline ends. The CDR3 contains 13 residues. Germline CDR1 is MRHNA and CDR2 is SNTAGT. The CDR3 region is CASSRRWGDEQYF. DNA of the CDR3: TGTGCCAGCAGTCGTCGGTGGGGCGACGAGCAGTACTTC.

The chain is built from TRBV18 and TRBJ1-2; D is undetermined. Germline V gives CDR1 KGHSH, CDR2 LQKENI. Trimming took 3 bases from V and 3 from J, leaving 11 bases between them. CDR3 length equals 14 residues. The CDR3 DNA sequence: TGTGCCAGCTCACCGGCAGCTCTCGACTATGGCTACACCTTC. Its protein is CASSPAALDYGYTF. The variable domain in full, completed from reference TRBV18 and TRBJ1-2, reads NAGVMQNPRHLVRRRGQEARLRCSPMKGHSHVYWYRQLPEEGLKFMVYLQKENIIDESGMPKERFSAEFPKEGPSILRIQQVVRGDSAAYFCASSPAALDYGYTFGSGTRLTVV.

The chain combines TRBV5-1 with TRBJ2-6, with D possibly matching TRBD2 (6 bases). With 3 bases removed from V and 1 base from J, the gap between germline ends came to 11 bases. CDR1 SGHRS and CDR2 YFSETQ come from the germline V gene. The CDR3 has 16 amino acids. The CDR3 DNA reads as TGCGCCAGCAGCTCCCTCAGCGGGTCTGGGGCCAACGTCCTGACTTTC. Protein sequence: CASSSLSGSGANVLTF.

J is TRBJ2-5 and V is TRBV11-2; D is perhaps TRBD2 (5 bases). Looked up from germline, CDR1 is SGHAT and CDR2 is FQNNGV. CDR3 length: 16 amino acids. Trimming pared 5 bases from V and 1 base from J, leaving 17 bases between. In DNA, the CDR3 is TGTGCCAGCAGCCGCGGGCAGGCGAGAATCCAAGAGACCCAGTACTTC. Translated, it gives CASSRGQARIQETQYF.

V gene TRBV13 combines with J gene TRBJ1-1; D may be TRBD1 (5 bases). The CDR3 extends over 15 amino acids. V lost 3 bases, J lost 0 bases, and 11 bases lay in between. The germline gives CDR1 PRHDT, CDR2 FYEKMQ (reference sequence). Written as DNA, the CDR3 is TGTGCCAGCAGCTTTAAGGGGATGCTGAACACTGAAGCTTTCTTT. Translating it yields CASSFKGMLNTEAFF.

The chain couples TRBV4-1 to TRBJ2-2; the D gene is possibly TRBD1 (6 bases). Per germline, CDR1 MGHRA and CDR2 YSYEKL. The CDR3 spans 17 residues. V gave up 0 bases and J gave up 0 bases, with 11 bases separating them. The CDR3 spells CASSQEPPGANTGELFF. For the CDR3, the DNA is TGCGCCAGCAGCCAAGAGCCCCCAGGGGCGAACACCGGGGAGCTGTTTTTT.

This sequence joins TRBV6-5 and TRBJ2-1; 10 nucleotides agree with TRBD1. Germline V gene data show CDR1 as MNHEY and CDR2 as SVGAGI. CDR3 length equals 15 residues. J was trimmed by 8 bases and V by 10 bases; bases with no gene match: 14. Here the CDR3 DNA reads TGTGCCATCTCCTCCGGACAGGGGGAGGGTTATGAGCAGTTCTTC. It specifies CAISSGQGEGYEQFF.